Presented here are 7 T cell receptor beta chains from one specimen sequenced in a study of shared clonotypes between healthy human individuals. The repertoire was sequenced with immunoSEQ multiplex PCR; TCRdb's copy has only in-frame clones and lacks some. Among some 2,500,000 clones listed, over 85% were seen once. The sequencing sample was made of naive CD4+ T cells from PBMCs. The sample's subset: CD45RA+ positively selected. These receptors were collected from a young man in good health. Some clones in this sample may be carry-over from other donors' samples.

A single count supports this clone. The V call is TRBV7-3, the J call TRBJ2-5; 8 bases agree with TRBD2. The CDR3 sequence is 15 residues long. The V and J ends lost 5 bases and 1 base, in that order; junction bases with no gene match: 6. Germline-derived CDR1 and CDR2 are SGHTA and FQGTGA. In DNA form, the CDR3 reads TGTGCCAGCAGCGCGATGGGACTAGTCCAAGAGACCCAGTACTTC. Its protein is CASSAMGLVQETQYF.

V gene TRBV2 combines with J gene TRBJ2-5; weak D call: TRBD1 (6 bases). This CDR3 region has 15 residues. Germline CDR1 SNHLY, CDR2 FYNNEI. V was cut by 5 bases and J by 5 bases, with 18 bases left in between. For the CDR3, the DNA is TGTGCCAGCAGTCGGACCCGGGACATGTCCGAGACCCAGTACTTC. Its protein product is CASSRTRDMSETQYF.

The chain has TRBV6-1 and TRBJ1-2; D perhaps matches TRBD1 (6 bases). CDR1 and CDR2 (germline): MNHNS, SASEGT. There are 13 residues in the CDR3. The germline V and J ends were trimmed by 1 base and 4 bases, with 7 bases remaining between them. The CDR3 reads CASSEGRGYGYTF. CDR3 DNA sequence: TGTGCCAGCAGTGAAGGCAGGGGCTATGGCTACACCTTC.

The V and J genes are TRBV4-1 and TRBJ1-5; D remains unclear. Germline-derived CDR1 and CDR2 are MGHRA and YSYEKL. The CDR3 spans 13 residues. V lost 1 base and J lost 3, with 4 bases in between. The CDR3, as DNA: TGCGCCAGCAGCCAAGCGGTCAATCAGCCCCAGCATTTT. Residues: CASSQAVNQPQHF.

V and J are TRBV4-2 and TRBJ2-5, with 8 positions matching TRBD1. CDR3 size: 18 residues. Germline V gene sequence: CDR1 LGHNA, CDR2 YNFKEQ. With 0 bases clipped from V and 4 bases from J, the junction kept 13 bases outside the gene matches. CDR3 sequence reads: CASSQESWGTGGGETQYF. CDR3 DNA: TGTGCCAGCAGCCAAGAATCGTGGGGGACAGGAGGGGGAGAGACCCAGTACTTC.

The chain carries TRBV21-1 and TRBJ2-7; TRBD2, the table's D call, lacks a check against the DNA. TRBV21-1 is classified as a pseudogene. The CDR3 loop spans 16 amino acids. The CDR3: CASSKEVRVDSYEQYF. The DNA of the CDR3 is TGTGCCAGCAGCAAAGAGGTACGGGTGGACTCCTACGAGCAGTACTTC.

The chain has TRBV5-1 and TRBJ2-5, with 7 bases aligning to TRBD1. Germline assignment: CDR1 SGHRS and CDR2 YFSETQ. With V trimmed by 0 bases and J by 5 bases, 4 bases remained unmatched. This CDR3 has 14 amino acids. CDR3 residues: CASSLGGGWETQYF. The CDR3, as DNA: TGCGCCAGCAGCTTGGGAGGGGGCTGGGAGACCCAGTACTTC.